These 3 T cell receptor beta chains were sequenced from one sample in a study of long-term antiretroviral therapy in people with HIV. With survey level as its setting, the immunoSEQ assay was v3.0. TCRdb's copy holds only in-frame clones and misses some; the assay was immunoSEQ multiplex PCR. The data contain about 29,000 clones, about 85% of them singletons. Sequencing was performed on unsorted PBMCs, taken around 5 years before starting antiretroviral therapy. The receptors come from a man over 45 with HIV.

The DNA of the CDR3 is TGTGCCATCAGGTCGGGACTAGCCACCGGGGAGCTGTTTTTT. Residues: CAIRSGLATGELFF. The chain employs TRBV10-3 and TRBJ2-2; TRBD2 aligns across 9 bases. Germline V CDR1 and CDR2: ENHRY, SYGVKD. The CDR3 contains 14 residues. Trimming at V came to 6 bases and at J to 4 bases, leaving 3 bases not matched to a gene.

The chain's CDR3 is CASSLRQNTGELFF. CDR3 nucleotides: TGCGCCAGCAGCTTGAGACAGAACACCGGGGAGCTGTTTTTT. This chain uses TRBV5-1 with TRBJ2-2; no clear D gene. Trimming left V 1 base short and J 1 base short, with 5 bases between. CDR3 length: 14 residues. Germline-derived CDR1 and CDR2 are SGHRS and YFSETQ.

The J gene is TRBJ1-1, the V gene TRBV7-9; TRBD1 matches at 7 bases. Germline CDR1 and CDR2: SEHNR and FQNEAQ (reference sequence). V dropped 2 bases and J dropped 4; count of bases not matched to a gene: 16. The CDR3 covers 18 residues. CDR3 region: CASSLYYLRTGRITEAFF. The CDR3 region has the DNA TGTGCCAGCAGCTTATACTACCTAAGGACAGGTCGGATCACTGAAGCTTTCTTT.